This T cell receptor (beta chain) was identified in a study of blood T cell repertoires in COVID-19. Background on the study: COVID-19 samples, acute and convalescent, were from the United States, Italy and Spain.

Profiling relied on immunoSEQ multiplex PCR, and the TCRdb table lists in-frame clones only, not all of them. The repertoire holds about 53,000 clones, around 84% seen once, with about 11% in the top ten. CDR1 and CDR2 (germline): KGHDR, SFDVKD. The ends lost 7 bases at V and 5 bases at J; junction bases unmatched: 8. This CDR3 has 15 amino acids. The clonotype comes from a man between 65 and 85 years old with active COVID-19. Specimen: peripheral blood. The V and J genes are TRBV24-1 and TRBJ2-1; TRBD1 matches at 9 bases. In DNA form, the CDR3 reads TGTGCCACCAGCGGTGGACAGGGGTGGCACAATGAGCAGTTCTTC. It translates to CATSGGQGWHNEQFF.